Listed below are T cell receptor beta chains from one sample, sequenced in a study of control samples from healthy donors and cancer patients. The data were produced by immunoSEQ multiplex PCR, yet TCRdb's version contains in-frame clones alone and is incomplete. The sample holds about 50,000 clones, more than 70% seen once. Input material: PBMCs. These receptors were obtained from a man aged 45 to 65 with head and neck cancer. CDR3s include the opening cysteine and the closing phenylalanine or tryptophan. D genes are given only for firm matches. Size is omitted from some rows. Given values are once, few, many or a class for expanded clones.

NA	13	TRBV28	TRBJ1-6	NA	TGTGCCAGCAGTCCCAGAAATAATTCACCCCTCCACTTT	CASSPRNNSPLHF
NA	14	TRBV24-1	TRBJ2-2	TRBD2	TGTGCCACCCCCTCCCAGCGGGAGACCGGGGAGCTGTTTTTT	CATPSQRETGELFF
once	16	TRBV11-2	TRBJ2-1	TRBD1	TGTGCCAGCAGCTCGACAGGGGCAAGCTCCTACAATGAGCAGTTCTTC	CASSSTGASSYNEQFF
NA	13	TRBV30	TRBJ2-1	TRBD1	TGTGCCTGGAGTGAACAGGGGCCCAATGAGCAGTTCTTC	CAWSEQGPNEQFF
NA	18	TRBV5-6	TRBJ1-6	NA	TGTGCCAGCAGCTTGCTGCCAGCCTCAAGCTCCTATAATTCACCCCTCCACTTT	CASSLLPASSSYNSPLHF
few	15	TRBV5-1	TRBJ1-1	NA	TGCGCCAGCAGCTCCCAACAGGGATGGAACACTGAAGCTTTCTTT	CASSSQQGWNTEAFF
NA	13	TRBV7-9	TRBJ1-1	NA	TGTGCCAGCAGCTTATCTGGGAACACTGAAGCTTTCTTT	CASSLSGNTEAFF
NA	12	TRBV30	TRBJ1-2	NA	TGTGCCTGGAGTTTAGGCAGCTATGGCTACACCTTC	CAWSLGSYGYTF
NA	15	TRBV7-2	TRBJ1-6	NA	TGTGCCAGCAGCTTGGACCTGGGGTATAATTCACCCCTCCACTTT	CASSLDLGYNSPLHF
NA	16	TRBV5-6	TRBJ2-3	TRBD1	TGTGCCAGCACCGAACTAACAGGGGGCCTAACAGATACGCAGTATTTT	CASTELTGGLTDTQYF
NA	16	TRBV6-1	TRBJ2-1	TRBD1	TGTGCCAGCAGTGACCTCACATGGACAGGGGGCAATGAGCAGTTCTTC	CASSDLTWTGGNEQFF
NA	15	TRBV6-2/TRBV6-3	TRBJ2-3	NA	TGTGCCAGCAGTTACTCGTGGCAGCGCACAGATACGCAGTATTTT	CASSYSWQRTDTQYF
NA	14	TRBV11-2	TRBJ2-1	TRBD2	TGTGCCAGCAGCTTGACCGGGGGGGCTCAAGAGCAGTTCTTC	CASSLTGGAQEQFF
NA	11	TRBV4-2	TRBJ2-1	NA	TGTGCCAGCAGCCAAATGAATGAGCAGTTCTTC	CASSQMNEQFF
NA	15	TRBV7-8	TRBJ1-5	NA	TGTGCCAGCAGCCCCGGGGGGCGTTTTAATCAGCCCCAGCATTTT	CASSPGGRFNQPQHF
once	14	TRBV7-2	TRBJ2-5	TRBD1	TGTGCCAGCAGCTGGGACAGGGGGCGGGAGACCCAGTACTTC	CASSWDRGRETQYF
NA	16	TRBV18	TRBJ1-3	NA	TGTGCCAGCTCACCGACACAGATCAACTCTGGAAACACCATATATTTT	CASSPTQINSGNTIYF
NA	15	TRBV5-1	TRBJ2-1	TRBD2	TGCGCCAGCAGCATGGGACTAGCGGGGGAAGGGGAGCAGTTCTTC	CASSMGLAGEGEQFF
once	15	TRBV28	TRBJ1-2	NA	TGTGCCAGCAGTTTCAGGCAGGCAACTGACTATGGCTACACCTTC	CASSFRQATDYGYTF
NA	15	TRBV27	TRBJ2-7	NA	TGTGCCAGCAGCTCCGATATACGAACCGTCTACGAGCAGTACTTC	CASSSDIRTVYEQYF
NA	13	TRBV9	TRBJ2-3	NA	TGTGCCAGCAGCAACCCGGTGGTGGATACGCAGTATTTT	CASSNPVVDTQYF
NA	15	TRBV6-5	TRBJ2-2	NA	TGTGCCAGCTTCCTTCGGGGAAAAGGCACCGGGGAGCTGTTTTTT	CASFLRGKGTGELFF
NA	11	TRBV11-2	TRBJ2-5	NA	TGTGCCAGCAGCGCCCAAGAGACCCAGTACTTC	CASSAQETQYF
NA	16	TRBV19	TRBJ2-7	TRBD2	TGTGCCAGTAGTATCTCCTTAGCGGGAGGGCCGAATGAGCAGTACTTC	CASSISLAGGPNEQYF
NA	15	TRBV2	TRBJ2-7	TRBD2	TGTGCCAGCAGTGATAAGGTAGCGGGGACCTACGAGCAGTACTTC	CASSDKVAGTYEQYF
NA	14	TRBV19	TRBJ2-5	NA	TGTGCCAGTAGTACTTGGTACACTCAAGAGACCCAGTACTTC	CASSTWYTQETQYF
few	15	TRBV19	TRBJ2-7	TRBD2	TGTGCCAGTAGTCTAAGGACTAGCGGGAGATACGAGCAGTACTTC	CASSLRTSGRYEQYF
few	14	TRBV10-1	TRBJ2-7	NA	TGCGCCAGCAGTGGCCAACGGGGGATACACGAGCAGTACTTC	CASSGQRGIHEQYF
NA	14	TRBV11-2	TRBJ1-1	NA	TGTGCCAGCAGCCGCATCGGGAGCCTCACTGAAGCTTTCTTT	CASSRIGSLTEAFF
NA	16	TRBV9	TRBJ1-3	NA	TGTGCCAGCAGCCCCACATACCTAACTTCTGGAAACACCATATATTTT	CASSPTYLTSGNTIYF
NA	13	TRBV18	TRBJ2-1	NA	TGTGCCAGCTCACCACCCAGTTACAATGAGCAGTTCTTC	CASSPPSYNEQFF
NA	15	TRBV4-1	TRBJ2-5	NA	TGCGCCAGCAGCCAAGATCCCCTTGCTAGGGAGACCCAGTACTTC	CASSQDPLARETQYF
NA	15	TRBV7-9	TRBJ2-3	NA	TGTGCCAGCAGCTGGGGGGGCCAGTTCACAGATACGCAGTATTTT	CASSWGGQFTDTQYF
NA	12	TRBV2	TRBJ2-1	NA	TGTGCCAGCAGTGACAGCGATCTTGAGCAGTTCTTC	CASSDSDLEQFF
NA	14	TRBV7-8	TRBJ2-1	TRBD2	TGTGCCAGCAGCTATCTCGGCGGGAGGGACGGGCAGTTCTTC	CASSYLGGRDGQFF
NA	17	TRBV5-1	TRBJ2-7	TRBD1	TGCGCCAGCAGCATACGGACAGGGGGCCTTAGCTCCTACGAGCAGTACTTC	CASSIRTGGLSSYEQYF
NA	21	TRBV15	TRBJ2-5	NA	TGTGCCACCAGCAGAGAACTAGGGCCTGGCAGAAGAAACCCGGCAGGAGAGACCCAGTACTTC	CATSRELGPGRRNPAGETQYF
NA	13	TRBV6-5	TRBJ2-5	NA	TGTGCCAGCAGTTCGACAGGATCCAGGACCCAGTACTTC	CASSSTGSRTQYF
NA	11	TRBV19	TRBJ1-2	NA	TGTGCCACCTCGACAGGCTATGGCTACACCTTC	CATSTGYGYTF
NA	13	TRBV7-2	TRBJ2-1	NA	TGTGCCAGCAGCTTATGGCCCGGGAATGAGCAGTTCTTC	CASSLWPGNEQFF
few	13	TRBV6-5	TRBJ1-2	TRBD1	TGTGCCAGCAGTCCCACAGGGGGTTGGGGCTACACCTTC	CASSPTGGWGYTF
NA	19	TRBV7-9	TRBJ2-1	NA	TGTGCCAGCAGCCCCTTCGGGGAGTCCGTAGGGGGTTCGAACAATGAGCAGTTCTTC	CASSPFGESVGGSNNEQFF
NA	17	TRBV27	TRBJ2-7	TRBD1	TGTGCCACCCGGACAGGGTATCTAGCCACTAATTTCTACGAGCAGTACTTC	CATRTGYLATNFYEQYF
NA	13	TRBV5-4	TRBJ2-7	NA	TGTGCCAGCAGCGCTCCCGGTAGAGACGAGCAGTACTTC	CASSAPGRDEQYF
few	14	TRBV2	TRBJ1-1	NA	TGTGCCAGCAGCTTTGTGCTTGGTGACACTGAAGCTTTCTTT	CASSFVLGDTEAFF
NA	16	TRBV6-5	TRBJ2-7	TRBD1	TGTGCCAGCAGTTACTTTTACGGGACAGGGTCCTACGAGCAGTACTTC	CASSYFYGTGSYEQYF
NA	13	TRBV10-3	TRBJ2-1	TRBD2	TGTGCCATCGAGGACCGGCTAGCGGTTGAGCAGTTCTTC	CAIEDRLAVEQFF
NA	15	TRBV5-6	TRBJ2-2	TRBD2	TGTGCCAGCAGCTTTCTAGCGGCTGGGGCCGGGGAGCTGTTTTTT	CASSFLAAGAGELFF
NA	17	TRBV7-9	TRBJ2-1	NA	TGTGCCAGCAGCCAGGGGTTTCAGGTAGGGGTGCTGAATGAGCAGTTCTTC	CASSQGFQVGVLNEQFF
NA	15	TRBV7-6	TRBJ2-7	NA	TGTGCCAGCAGCTTAGCGTCAGACACCTCCTACGAGCAGTACTTC	CASSLASDTSYEQYF
NA	12	TRBV15	TRBJ2-1	NA	TGTGCCACCAGCTCCCGCCGTAATGAGCAGTTCTTC	CATSSRRNEQFF
NA	15	TRBV3-1/TRBV3-2	TRBJ2-1	TRBD2	TGTGCCAGCAGCCCTAGCGGGAGTGGGATAAATGAGCAGTTCTTC	CASSPSGSGINEQFF
few	14	TRBV12-5	TRBJ1-1	NA	TGTGCTAGTGGTTCAACCAGGGGGAACACTGAAGCTTTCTTT	CASGSTRGNTEAFF
NA	17	TRBV5-1	TRBJ2-6	NA	TGCGCCAGCAGGGACCGGGACGGACTCTCTGGGGCCAACGTCCTGACTTTC	CASRDRDGLSGANVLTF
NA	15	TRBV7-8	TRBJ1-5	NA	TGTGCCAGCAGCTTAGGGTCAGGGGACGGGCAGCCCCAGCATTTT	CASSLGSGDGQPQHF